The 5 T cell receptor beta chains in this list originate from one sample, sequenced in a study of CD8 T cells in Susac syndrome. An input of about 0.5 to 1 ug of RNA was subjected to reverse transcription using random hexamers. TCRdb reanalysed the immunoSEQ multiplex PCR reads using MiXCR and keeps one entry per CDR3 protein. The sample holds around 200,000 distinct CDR3 sequences, roughly 94% seen once. The sequencing input was CD4+ T cells from PBMCs. These receptors all stem from a human donor with multiple sclerosis.

The count of this clonotype is one. The chain uses TRBV12-3 or TRBV12-4 and TRBJ2-5, with D uncertain. This CDR3 region has 14 residues. Deletions cut 9 bases from V and 6 bases from J, with 20 bases between. The CDR3 DNA reads as TGTGCCAGTCGTCACAAGTTCCCGCGGAAGACCCAGTACTTC. Encoded protein: CASRHKFPRKTQYF.

This sequence joins TRBV12-3 or TRBV12-4 and TRBJ2-7, with D possibly TRBD1 on 6 matching bases. CDR3 size: 14 residues. Trimming stripped 3 bases from V and 4 bases from J, with 13 bases between. As DNA, the CDR3 is TGTGCCAGCAGTTTCCAGGGGTTCGAGTACGAGCAGTACGTC. The encoded protein is CASSFQGFEYEQYV.

This chain connects TRBV23-1 to TRBJ2-1; 10 bases are shared with TRBD2. TRBV23-1 falls under the ORF class, with uncertain function. The V gene end was trimmed by 3 bases and the J gene end by 2 bases; junction bases not matched to a gene: 10. The CDR3 contains 18 residues. The chain's CDR3 is CASSHSAGGPIPYNEQFF. For the CDR3, the DNA is TGCGCCAGCAGTCATTCAGCGGGGGGGCCGATACCCTACAATGAGCAGTTCTTC.

The chain combines TRBV6-1 with TRBJ1-6, with a weak D call TRBD1 (6 bases). CDR1 is MNHNS and CDR2 is SASEGT in the germline V gene. The CDR3 spans 15 residues. The ends were cut back, 7 bases at V and 6 bases at J, with 16 bases in the middle. The CDR3 DNA reads as TGTGCCAGCATCGAAGATTGGGGGCTTAATTCACCCCTCCACTTT. This translates into CASIEDWGLNSPLHF.

The chain uses TRBV7-3 and TRBJ1-1; D unresolved. From germline, CDR1 is SGHTA and CDR2 FQGTGA. The CDR3 is 15 residues long. Trimming stripped 2 bases from V and 5 bases from J, with 15 bases between. The CDR3 loop is CASSLRGIGETEAFF. CDR3 coding DNA: TGTGCCAGCAGCTTACGAGGGATTGGGGAGACTGAAGCTTTCTTT.